Listed here are 26 T cell receptor beta chains from one sample, sequenced in a study of cytomegalovirus exposure and HLA in healthy donors. This table comes from immunoSEQ multiplex PCR, and its TCRdb copy is limited to in-frame clones, with some not included. The data hold around 70,000 clones, with 94% observed a single time. The specimen was PBMCs. These receptors came from a man aged 18 to 30 in good health and CMV-seropositive.

This chain links TRBV6-4 with TRBJ2-1, with D possibly matching TRBD1 (6 bases). Germline V gives CDR1 MRHNA, CDR2 SNTAGT. The CDR3 consists of 13 residues. Trimming took off 3 bases at V and 8 bases at J, with 11 bases between the two ends. The CDR3: CASSEQGGHEQFF. CDR3 DNA: TGTGCCAGCAGTGAACAGGGTGGACATGAGCAGTTCTTC.

The rearrangement joins TRBV6-6 to TRBJ2-5; TRBD2 matches 7 bases. The CDR3 is 13 residues long. The ends lost 8 bases at V and 4 bases at J; junction bases unmatched: 7. Germline assignment: CDR1 MNHNY and CDR2 SVGAGI (reference sequence). The CDR3 loop reads CASSLREVETQYF. The CDR3 region has the DNA TGTGCCAGCTCCCTTCGGGAGGTAGAGACCCAGTACTTC.

The genes are TRBV7-2 and TRBJ2-3, with TRBD2 matching 9 bases. This CDR3 is 15 amino acids long. V shed 6 bases and J 2 bases; nucleotides not matched to a gene: 6. Germline-derived CDR1 and CDR2 are SGHTA and FQGNSA. CDR3 region: CASSPRLAATDTQYF. In DNA form, the CDR3 reads TGTGCCAGCAGTCCCCGACTAGCGGCCACAGATACGCAGTATTTT.

The chain joins TRBV18 to TRBJ1-5, with 7 bases identical to TRBD1. Germline V gene sequence: CDR1 KGHSH, CDR2 LQKENI. V was pared by 6 bases and J by 1 base, with 3 bases of the junction left unmatched. CDR3 length: 14 amino acids. CDR3: CASSDRESNQPQHF. CDR3 bases: TGTGCCAGCTCCGACAGGGAAAGCAATCAGCCCCAGCATTTT. Full variable domain (rest looked up from reference TRBV18 and TRBJ1-5): NAGVMQNPRHLVRRRGQEARLRCSPMKGHSHVYWYRQLPEEGLKFMVYLQKENIIDESGMPKERFSAEFPKEGPSILRIQQVVRGDSAAYFCASSDRESNQPQHFGDGTRLSIL.

The V and J genes are TRBV7-3 and TRBJ1-1; TRBD1 aligns across 10 bases. CDR1 is SGHTA, CDR2 FQGTGA, per germline. The CDR3 sequence is 15 residues long. V gave up 5 bases and J gave up 4 bases; unmatched junction bases: 7. CDR3 residues: CASSPGTGAGTEAFF. The CDR3 coding sequence is TGTGCCAGCAGCCCAGGGACAGGGGCCGGCACTGAAGCTTTCTTT.

The rearrangement uses TRBV7-8 and TRBJ2-5; 8 bases are a match to TRBD1. Trimming at V came to 6 bases and at J to 4 bases, leaving 7 bases not matched to a gene. Looked up from germline, CDR1 is SGHVS and CDR2 is FQNEAQ. The CDR3 consists of 14 residues. DNA for the CDR3: TGTGCCAGCAGTCCGGACAGGGTTGTAGAGACCCAGTACTTC. Amino acids: CASSPDRVVETQYF.

The rearrangement links TRBV9 to TRBJ2-3, with D hard to call. Germline V CDR1 and CDR2: SGDLS, YYNGEE. CDR3 length equals 12 residues. V shed 4 bases and J shed 0 bases, with 3 bases lying between them. The CDR3 loop reads CASSYSTDTQYF. DNA of the CDR3: TGTGCCAGCAGCTATAGCACAGATACGCAGTATTTT.

The chain couples TRBV5-1 to TRBJ1-4; TRBD1 agrees at 7 bases. The junction had 6 bases not matched to a gene; V was cut back by 4 bases and J by 6 bases. Germline loops: CDR1 SGHRS, CDR2 YFSETQ. The CDR3 consists of 14 residues. CDR3 sequence (DNA): TGCGCCAGCAGCCCGGACAGGATGGATGAAAAACTGTTTTTT. It is translated as CASSPDRMDEKLFF.

This chain links TRBV30 with TRBJ2-1, with 7 bases fitting TRBD2. CDR1 is GTSNPN and CDR2 is SVGIG in the germline V gene (reference sequence). V gave up 5 bases and J gave up 8 bases; unmatched junction bases: 6. The CDR3 consists of 12 residues. The CDR3 loop is CAWGDYLDEQFF. CDR3 sequence (DNA): TGTGCCTGGGGGGACTACCTAGATGAGCAGTTCTTC.

This clone appeared once. Other DNA sequences from this sample encode an identical CDR3 as well. The chain carries TRBV7-9 and TRBJ2-1; 7 bases are a match to TRBD1. Trimming removed 3 bases from V and 4 bases from J; junction bases left unmatched: 6. Germline loops: CDR1 SEHNR, CDR2 FQNEAQ (reference sequence). The CDR3 has 15 amino acids. CDR3 DNA: TGTGCCAGCAGCTTGGCCGGGACAGCATACAATGAGCAGTTCTTC. Residues: CASSLAGTAYNEQFF. Combining the CDR3 with reference TRBV7-9 and TRBJ2-1 gives the whole variable domain DTGVSQNPRHKITKRGQNVTFRCDPISEHNRLYWYRQTLGQGPEFLTYFQNEAQLEKSRLLSDRFSAERPKGSFSTLEIQRTEQGDSAMYLCASSLAGTAYNEQFFGPGTRLTVL.

The chain links TRBV6-6 to TRBJ2-7, with D perhaps TRBD2 (5 bases). Trimming left V 2 bases short and J 0 bases short, with 8 bases between. This CDR3 has 14 residues. The germline gives CDR1 MNHNY, CDR2 SVGAGI (reference sequence). The CDR3 loop is CASSYGGPSYEQYF. Written as DNA, the CDR3 is TGTGCCAGCAGTTACGGAGGACCCTCCTACGAGCAGTACTTC.

The gene calls are TRBV29-1 and TRBJ2-3; 15 positions match TRBD2. Germline assignment: CDR1 SQVTM and CDR2 ANQGSEA. The V gene end was trimmed by 5 bases and the J gene end by 2 bases; junction bases not matched to a gene: 5. The CDR3 length is 16 residues. Here the CDR3 reads CSVTGLAGGTTDTQYF. In nucleotides, the CDR3 is TGCAGCGTTACGGGACTAGCGGGAGGAACCACAGATACGCAGTATTTT.

J is TRBJ2-3 and V is TRBV7-8; 9 bases line up with TRBD1. There are 18 residues in the CDR3. Germline V gene lookup returns CDR1 SGHVS and CDR2 FQNEAQ. After removal of 4 bases from V and 1 base from J, the junction contained 12 bases not matched to a gene. The CDR3 DNA reads TGTGCCAGCAGCTCTAGGGGGGGCGGACAGGGGCGCACAGATACGCAGTATTTT. Residues: CASSSRGGGQGRTDTQYF. The full variable domain, in which reference TRBV7-8 and TRBJ2-3 provide the parts outside the CDR3, is GAGVSQSPRYKVAKRGQDVALRCDPISGHVSLFWYQQALGQGPEFLTYFQNEAQLDKSGLPSDRFFAERPEGSVSTLKIQRTQQEDSAVYLCASSSRGGGQGRTDTQYFGPGTRLTVL.

This chain links TRBV10-2 with TRBJ2-7; 15 positions agree with TRBD2. Trimming cost V 6 bases and J 3 bases; bases outside gene matches: 3. This CDR3 is 15 amino acids long. Per the germline V gene, CDR1 is WSHSY and CDR2 is SAAADI. Written as DNA, the CDR3 is TGCGCCAGCAGGGAGGGACTAGCGGGAGGCTACGAGCAGTACTTC. This codes for CASREGLAGGYEQYF.

This rearrangement joins TRBV28 to TRBJ2-1, with D uncertain. V shed 6 bases and J shed 1 base, with 13 bases lying between them. The CDR3 extends over 15 amino acids. The V gene's germline CDR1 is MDHEN and CDR2 SYDVKM. The CDR3 reads CASRTVSGSYNEQFF. The DNA for the CDR3 is TGTGCCAGCAGAACCGTTTCCGGGTCCTACAATGAGCAGTTCTTC.

This clone appeared a single time. The chain joins TRBV28 to TRBJ2-7; D unclear. The CDR3 runs to 15 residues. V gave up 8 bases and J gave up 3 bases, with 20 bases separating them. Germline-derived CDR1 and CDR2 are MDHEN and SYDVKM. The chain's CDR3 is CASFETRVPNYEQYF. The CDR3 DNA sequence: TGTGCCAGCTTCGAGACCCGGGTTCCAAACTACGAGCAGTACTTC.

V and J are TRBV27 and TRBJ1-5, with 7 nucleotides matching TRBD1. The V gene's germline CDR1 is MNHEY and CDR2 SMNVEV (reference sequence). This CDR3 has 16 residues. The junction had 10 bases not matched to a gene; V was cut back by 5 bases and J by 3 bases. The CDR3 loop is CASSPVDRLNNQPQHF. The CDR3 DNA is TGTGCCAGCAGTCCCGTGGACAGGCTAAACAATCAGCCCCAGCATTTT.

In the case of this clone: At one of its ends the junction is not consistent with the germline gene, which may arise from a read error. This rearrangement joins TRBV28 to TRBJ2-7; D remains ambiguous. This CDR3 contains 12 residues. Looked up from germline, CDR1 is MDHEN and CDR2 is SYDVKM. The CDR3 bases are TGTGCCAGCAGTTTTGCCCGGAACGGGTCTGAGTTT. This encodes CASSFARNGSEF.

The gene calls are TRBV5-6 and TRBJ2-1; D may be TRBD2 (5 bases). The CDR3 spans 15 residues. V was cut by 1 base and J by 4 bases, with 12 bases left in between. CDR1 and CDR2 (germline): SGHDT, YYEEEE. CDR3 sequence (DNA): TGTGCCAGCAGCTTGCAATATCGGGGATACAATGAGCAGTTCTTC. This sequence encodes CASSLQYRGYNEQFF.

The rearrangement links TRBV5-1 to TRBJ1-4; D is unresolved. CDR1 is SGHRS and CDR2 is YFSETQ in the germline V gene. Trimming left V 4 bases short and J 3 bases short, with 13 bases between. The CDR3 covers 15 residues. The CDR3 sequence is CASSRGGFANEKLFF. The CDR3 DNA sequence: TGCGCCAGCAGCCGAGGAGGGTTCGCTAATGAAAAACTGTTTTTT.

The chain uses TRBV7-3 and TRBJ2-5; D unclear. CDR3 length: 13 amino acids. Germline CDR1 is SGHTA and CDR2 is FQGTGA. Trimming shortened V by 4 bases and J by 1 base, and 7 bases separated the two germline ends. CDR3: CASSYGPQETQYF. As DNA, the CDR3 is TGTGCCAGCAGCTATGGGCCCCAAGAGACCCAGTACTTC.

The chain links TRBV4-1 to TRBJ2-3; TRBD1 might be the D (6 bases). The CDR3 is 14 residues long. Trimming took off 2 bases at V and 4 bases at J, with 10 bases between the two ends. Germline V gene lookup returns CDR1 MGHRA and CDR2 YSYEKL. CDR3 in amino acids: CASSQLQGPDTQYF. Here the CDR3 DNA reads TGCGCCAGCAGCCAATTACAGGGCCCAGATACGCAGTATTTT.

This clone showed up just once. The J gene is TRBJ2-3, the V gene TRBV10-2; D is unresolved. The CDR3 runs to 13 residues. V was shortened by 3 bases and J by 4 bases, with 8 bases between the two germline ends. CDR1 WSHSY and CDR2 SAAADI come from the germline V gene. The DNA of the CDR3 is TGCGCCAGCAGTGATCTAGGATCAGATACGCAGTATTTT. This translates into CASSDLGSDTQYF.

J is TRBJ2-7 and V is TRBV18; 7 bases match TRBD1. This CDR3 is 14 amino acids long. The trim removed 5 bases at V and 2 bases at J, leaving 6 bases unmatched. CDR1 KGHSH and CDR2 LQKENI come from the germline V gene. CDR3 in amino acids: CASSRKGQAYEQYF. The DNA for the CDR3 is TGTGCCAGCTCAAGAAAAGGACAGGCCTACGAGCAGTACTTC.

The J gene is TRBJ2-7, the V gene TRBV7-9; 7 positions match TRBD1. There are 14 residues in the CDR3. CDR1 and CDR2 (germline): SEHNR, FQNEAQ (reference sequence). V shed 5 bases and J 3 bases; nucleotides not matched to a gene: 7. CDR3 sequence reads: CASSPGTVNYEQYF. CDR3 nucleotides: TGTGCCAGCAGCCCCGGGACAGTGAACTACGAGCAGTACTTC. Full variable domain (outside the CDR3, taken from reference TRBV7-9 and TRBJ2-7): DTGVSQNPRHKITKRGQNVTFRCDPISEHNRLYWYRQTLGQGPEFLTYFQNEAQLEKSRLLSDRFSAERPKGSFSTLEIQRTEQGDSAMYLCASSPGTVNYEQYFGPGTRLTVT.

V gene TRBV5-6 combines with J gene TRBJ1-2; the D gene is possibly TRBD1 (5 bases). This CDR3 is 15 amino acids long. Deletions cut 0 bases from V and 4 bases from J, with 13 bases between. The germline V gene has CDR1 SGHDT and CDR2 YYEEEE. The CDR3 reads CASSLEGSLSYGYTF. The CDR3 DNA follows: TGTGCCAGCAGCTTGGAGGGGTCGTTATCCTATGGCTACACCTTC. Drawing the rest from reference TRBV5-6 and TRBJ1-2, the complete variable domain is DAGVTQSPTHLIKTRGQQVTLRCSPKSGHDTVSWYQQALGQGPQFIFQYYEEEERQRGNFPDRFSGHQFPNYSSELNVNALLLGDSALYLCASSLEGSLSYGYTFGSGTRLTVV.